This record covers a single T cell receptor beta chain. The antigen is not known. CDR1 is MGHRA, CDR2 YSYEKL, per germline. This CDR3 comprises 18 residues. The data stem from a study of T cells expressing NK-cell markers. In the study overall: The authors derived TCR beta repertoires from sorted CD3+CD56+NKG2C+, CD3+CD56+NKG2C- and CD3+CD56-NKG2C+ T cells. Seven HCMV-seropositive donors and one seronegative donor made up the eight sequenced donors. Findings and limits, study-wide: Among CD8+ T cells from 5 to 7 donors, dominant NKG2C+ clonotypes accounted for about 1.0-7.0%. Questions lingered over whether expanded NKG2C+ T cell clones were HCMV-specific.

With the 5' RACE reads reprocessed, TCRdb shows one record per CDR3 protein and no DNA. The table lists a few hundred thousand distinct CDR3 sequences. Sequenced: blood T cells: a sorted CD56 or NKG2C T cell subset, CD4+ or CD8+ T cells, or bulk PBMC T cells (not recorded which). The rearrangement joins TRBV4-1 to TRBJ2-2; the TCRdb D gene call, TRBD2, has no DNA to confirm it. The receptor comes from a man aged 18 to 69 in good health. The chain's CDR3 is CASSQTPGGTSGTGELFF.